The 15 T cell receptor beta chains in this list originate from one sample, sequenced in a study of blood T cell repertoires in COVID-19. The data were produced by immunoSEQ multiplex PCR, yet TCRdb's version contains in-frame clones alone and is incomplete. The sample lists over 150,000 clones, approximately 83% seen once, with 7.5% to 10% in the top ten. Specimen: peripheral blood. These TCRs come from a middle-aged man with active or convalescent COVID-19.

The V call is TRBV19, the J call TRBJ2-5, with D hard to call. Germline CDR1 LNHDA, CDR2 SQIVND (reference sequence). CDR3 length equals 13 residues. Trimming pared 3 bases from V and 2 bases from J, leaving 7 bases between. This CDR3 is CASSIPPQETQYF. Here the CDR3 DNA reads TGTGCCAGTAGTATCCCCCCTCAAGAGACCCAGTACTTC.

The rearrangement joins TRBV2 to TRBJ2-1; a possible D gene is TRBD2 (6 bases). V was shortened by 5 bases and J by 1 base, with 15 bases between the two germline ends. The CDR3 is 16 residues long. Germline CDR1 is SNHLY and CDR2 is FYNNEI. CDR3 in amino acids: CASSPRLVGSYNEQFF. The CDR3 coding sequence is TGTGCCAGCAGTCCCCGACTAGTGGGGTCCTACAATGAGCAGTTCTTC.

This clone has a single count. This chain joins TRBV6-2 or TRBV6-3 and TRBJ2-1; 9 nucleotides line up with TRBD1. After removal of 7 bases from V and 4 bases from J, the junction contained 14 bases not matched to a gene. CDR3 length equals 17 residues. CDR1 and CDR2 from the germline V gene are MNHEY and SVGEGT. The CDR3 is CASTPAPGQGTYNEQFF. CDR3 coding DNA: TGTGCCAGCACCCCTGCCCCGGGACAGGGTACGTACAATGAGCAGTTCTTC.

The CDR3 DNA reads as TGTGCCAGCAGCTTAGTGGTAGCGGTCGATACGCAGTATTTT. It yields the protein CASSLVVAVDTQYF. This chain connects TRBV11-2 to TRBJ2-3; D perhaps matches TRBD2 (6 bases). V was pared by 1 base and J by 6 bases, with 11 bases between. Germline V lookup: CDR1 SGHAT, CDR2 FQNNGV. This CDR3 contains 14 residues. The full variable domain, in which reference TRBV11-2 and TRBJ2-3 provide the parts outside the CDR3, is EAGVAQSPRYKIIEKRQSVAFWCNPISGHATLYWYQQILGQGPKLLIQFQNNGVVDDSQLPKDRFSAERLKGVDSTLKIQPAKLEDSAVYLCASSLVVAVDTQYFGPGTRLTVL.

The chain employs TRBV11-2 and TRBJ2-1, with TRBD2 identical over 10 bases. CDR1 is SGHAT and CDR2 is FQNNGV in the germline V gene. J gave up 7 bases and V 5 bases, and 14 bases lay outside the gene matches. The CDR3 consists of 17 residues. The CDR3 protein is CASSLRASGGARNEQFF. The CDR3 DNA is TGTGCCAGCAGCCTCCGAGCCAGCGGGGGGGCTAGGAATGAGCAGTTCTTC.

The V and J genes are TRBV9 and TRBJ2-7, with TRBD2 as a possible D gene (6 bases). CDR1 is SGDLS, CDR2 YYNGEE, per germline. Trimming removed 0 bases at V and 2 bases at J, with 12 bases between. The CDR3 sequence is 15 residues long. CDR3 loop: CASSVGGGDTYEQYF. CDR3 in DNA: TGTGCCAGCAGCGTAGGAGGAGGGGATACCTACGAGCAGTACTTC.

The V and J genes are TRBV7-9 and TRBJ1-6, with 10 positions matching TRBD1. The germline gives CDR1 SEHNR, CDR2 FQNEAQ (reference sequence). J was trimmed by 8 bases and V by 5 bases; bases with no gene match: 9. This CDR3 contains 16 residues. The CDR3 sequence is CASSQPGQGPHSPLHF. The CDR3, as DNA: TGTGCCAGCAGCCAGCCGGGACAGGGGCCTCATTCACCCCTCCACTTT.

The V and J genes are TRBV6-5 and TRBJ2-2, with D unclear. The CDR3 has 15 residues. In germline, CDR1 is MNHEY, CDR2 SVGAGI. Between the trimmed V and J ends, which lost 6 bases and 7 bases, there was a span of 18 bases. The CDR3 loop is CASRPNAELGGELFF. The DNA of the CDR3 is TGTGCCAGCAGACCAAACGCGGAGTTGGGCGGGGAGCTGTTTTTT.

This chain connects TRBV7-6 to TRBJ1-4, with TRBD1 matching over 7 bases. The trim removed 2 bases at V and 7 bases at J, leaving 7 bases unmatched. This CDR3 spans 15 amino acids. CDR1 SGHVS and CDR2 FNYEAQ come from the germline V gene. The CDR3 reads CASSLPGKGAEKLFF. CDR3 DNA: TGTGCCAGCAGCTTACCGGGGAAGGGGGCTGAAAAACTGTTTTTT.

The gene calls are TRBV6-2 or TRBV6-3 and TRBJ1-1; 10 bases are shared with TRBD1. The CDR3 length is 13 residues. The trim removed 5 bases at V and 3 bases at J, leaving 0 bases unmatched. The germline V gene has CDR1 MNHEY and CDR2 SVGEGT. CDR3 sequence reads: CASSGTGDTEAFF. Written as DNA, the CDR3 is TGTGCCAGCAGTGGGACAGGGGACACTGAAGCTTTCTTT.

The chain joins TRBV10-3 to TRBJ2-5; D is undetermined. The CDR3 consists of 14 residues. Trimming removed 3 bases at V and 1 base at J, with 9 bases between. Germline-derived CDR1 and CDR2 are ENHRY and SYGVKD. The CDR3 reads CAISEEMAQETQYF. DNA for the CDR3: TGTGCCATCAGTGAAGAAATGGCCCAAGAGACCCAGTACTTC.

CDR3 coding DNA: TGCAGTGCTAGTCTCGGGGAGCGAGCGAGCTCCTACAATGAGCAGTTCTTC. This codes for CSASLGERASSYNEQFF. The chain uses TRBV20-1 and TRBJ2-1; the D gene is possibly TRBD2 (5 bases). CDR3 length equals 17 residues. Germline V CDR1 and CDR2: DFQATT, SNEGSKA (reference sequence). V shed 3 bases and J shed 0 bases, with 18 bases lying between them.

The rearrangement links TRBV7-3 to TRBJ1-2; unclear D gene. The V gene's germline CDR1 is SGHTA and CDR2 FQGTGA. The CDR3 has 13 residues. Trimming cost V 2 bases and J 5 bases, with 9 bases left between them. The CDR3 spells CASSLSSGYGYTF. CDR3 DNA sequence: TGTGCCAGCAGCTTATCATCGGGGTATGGCTACACCTTC.

The sample holds a few counts of this clone. This chain connects TRBV6-5 to TRBJ2-2; 8 bases agree with TRBD1. Germline CDR1 and CDR2: MNHEY and SVGAGI. Germline trimming cut 7 bases from V and 7 bases from J; bases unmatched to any gene: 11. The CDR3 has 15 residues. The CDR3 spells CASTSWTGLGGELFF. CDR3 DNA: TGTGCCAGCACTTCATGGACAGGGCTCGGCGGGGAGCTGTTTTTT.

The chain uses TRBV5-4 and TRBJ2-3; 7 positions agree with TRBD2. Germline CDR1 reads SGHNT; CDR2 reads YYREEE (reference sequence). The CDR3 is 16 amino acids. After removal of 4 bases from V and 5 bases from J, the junction contained 13 bases not matched to a gene. DNA for the CDR3: TGTGCCAGCAGCCCAGGCGGGAGCCTCGGTGAAGATACGCAGTATTTT. As protein: CASSPGGSLGEDTQYF.